This is a list of T cell receptor beta chains from one sample in a study of OX40 agonist ivuxolimab in advanced cancers. The method was immunoSEQ multiplex PCR; TCRdb's version includes in-frame clones alone and lacks a portion of them. The table lists about 79,000 clones, less than 95% of them singletons. The sample in question was CD4+ or CD8+ T cells sorted from blood, obtained in a trial of the OX40 agonist ivuxolimab. Receptor source: an adult with an advanced solid tumor such as melanoma, head and neck, liver or kidney cancer. The CDR3 runs from the conserved cysteine through the conserved F or W. The D gene is left open where the match is weak. Only part of the rows carry a size: once, few, many, or a class if the clone is expanded.

d_gene | j_gene | v_gene | abundance | CDR3aa | CDR3nt
TRBD1 | TRBJ1-2 | TRBV5-5 | NA | CASSPGPSPGTGGSYGYTF | TGTGCCAGCAGCCCGGGACCCTCGCCCGGGACAGGGGGCAGCTATGGCTACACCTTC
NA | TRBJ1-2 | TRBV7-8 | few | CASSLSNLGRNYGYTF | TGTGCCAGCAGCTTAAGCAACCTGGGACGGAACTATGGCTACACCTTC
NA | TRBJ1-4 | TRBV30 | NA | CAYSPNRNEKLFF | TGTGCCTATAGCCCTAACAGGAATGAAAAACTGTTTTTT
TRBD1 | TRBJ2-5 | TRBV5-4 | NA | CASSLKGARQETQYF | TGTGCCAGCAGCTTGAAGGGGGCTCGACAAGAGACCCAGTACTTC
TRBD1 | TRBJ1-2 | TRBV18 | NA | CASSQSSGTGNYGYTF | TGTGCCAGCTCACAATCATCCGGGACAGGAAACTATGGCTACACCTTC
NA | TRBJ1-1 | TRBV11-1 | NA | CASRLTGNTEAFF | TGTGCCAGCAGGTTGACAGGGAACACTGAAGCTTTCTTT
TRBD1 | TRBJ2-7 | TRBV6-6 | NA | CASSLRDRGDEQYF | TGTGCCAGCAGCCTCCGGGACAGGGGCGACGAGCAGTACTTC
NA | TRBJ1-5 | TRBV5-8 | few | CASSQGQYSNQPQHF | TGTGCCAGCAGCCAGGGCCAATATAGCAATCAGCCCCAGCATTTT
NA | TRBJ2-7 | TRBV5-6 | NA | CASSLISGDGEQYF | TGTGCCAGCAGCTTAATCTCGGGAGACGGCGAGCAGTACTTC
NA | TRBJ1-1 | TRBV7-3 | NA | CASSLRQANTEAFF | TGTGCCAGCAGCTTAAGGCAAGCGAACACTGAAGCTTTCTTT
TRBD2 | TRBJ2-1 | TRBV4-1 | NA | CASSQGSGLGTHEQFF | TGCGCCAGCAGCCAAGGTTCGGGACTAGGAACCCATGAGCAGTTCTTC
NA | TRBJ2-2 | TRBV27 | few | CASMAGQLSPGELFF | TGTGCCAGCATGGCAGGACAGTTGTCCCCCGGGGAGCTGTTTTTT
TRBD1 | TRBJ1-2 | TRBV6-1 | NA | CASSEGRTGGIGYTF | TGTGCCAGCAGTGAAGGCAGGACAGGGGGGATCGGCTACACCTTC
TRBD1 | TRBJ2-7 | TRBV19 | NA | CASTPGTGQPYEQYF | TGTGCCAGTACCCCCGGGACAGGGCAACCCTACGAGCAGTACTTC
NA | TRBJ1-5 | TRBV19 | NA | CASGWGLNQPQHF | TGTGCCAGTGGATGGGGCCTAAATCAGCCCCAGCATTTT
NA | TRBJ2-1 | TRBV2 | once | CASSELVGAHYNEQFF | TGTGCCAGCAGTGAGTTGGTGGGGGCCCACTACAATGAGCAGTTCTTC
TRBD1 | TRBJ1-1 | TRBV10-3 | NA | CAISESPGGAKKNTEAFF | TGTGCCATCAGTGAGTCGCCAGGGGGCGCAAAGAAGAACACTGAAGCTTTCTTT
TRBD1 | TRBJ1-1 | TRBV27 | NA | CASKDRTEAFF | TGTGCCAGCAAGGACAGGACTGAAGCTTTCTTT
TRBD1 | TRBJ1-2 | TRBV29-1 | NA | CSVVPLGGGGGGYTF | TGCAGCGTTGTCCCCCTAGGAGGGGGCGGAGGGGGCTACACCTTC
NA | TRBJ2-1 | TRBV7-2 | NA | CASSLVRNEQFF | TGTGCCAGCAGCTTAGTACGCAATGAGCAGTTCTTC
TRBD1 | TRBJ2-2 | TRBV10-3 | NA | CAISERGGAANTGELFF | TGTGCCATCAGTGAGAGAGGGGGCGCGGCGAACACCGGGGAGCTGTTTTTT
TRBD1 | TRBJ2-3 | TRBV5-1 | NA | CASSSQGASTDTQYF | TGCGCCAGCAGCTCTCAGGGGGCTAGCACAGATACGCAGTATTTT
NA | TRBJ1-1 | TRBV7-9 | NA | CASSHDGRPVRLENTEAFF | TGTGCCAGCAGCCATGACGGACGCCCGGTTCGGTTAGAAAACACTGAAGCTTTCTTT
NA | TRBJ2-7 | TRBV4-1 | NA | CASSQAYEQYF | TGTGCCAGCAGCCAAGCCTACGAGCAGTACTTC
TRBD2 | TRBJ2-2 | TRBV19 | NA | CASSMTAGGNTGELFF | TGTGCCAGTAGTATGACAGCGGGGGGGAACACCGGGGAGCTGTTTTTT
NA | TRBJ2-2 | TRBV5-1 | NA | CASSPNGVYTGELFF | TGCGCCAGCAGCCCCAACGGGGTATACACCGGGGAGCTGTTTTTT